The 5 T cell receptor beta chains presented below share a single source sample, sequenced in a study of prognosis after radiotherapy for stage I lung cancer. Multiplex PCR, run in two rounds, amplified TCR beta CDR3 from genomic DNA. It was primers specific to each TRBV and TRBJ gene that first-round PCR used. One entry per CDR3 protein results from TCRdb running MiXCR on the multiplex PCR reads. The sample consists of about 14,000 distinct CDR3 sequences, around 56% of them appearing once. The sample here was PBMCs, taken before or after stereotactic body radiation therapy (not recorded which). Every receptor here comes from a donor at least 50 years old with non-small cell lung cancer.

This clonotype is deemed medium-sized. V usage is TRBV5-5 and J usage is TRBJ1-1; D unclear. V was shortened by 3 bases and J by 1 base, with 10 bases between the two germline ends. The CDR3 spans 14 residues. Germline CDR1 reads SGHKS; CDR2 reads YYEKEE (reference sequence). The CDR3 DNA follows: TGTGCCAGCAGCTCAGGCCATTCGAACACTGAAGCTTTCTTT. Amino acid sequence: CASSSGHSNTEAFF.

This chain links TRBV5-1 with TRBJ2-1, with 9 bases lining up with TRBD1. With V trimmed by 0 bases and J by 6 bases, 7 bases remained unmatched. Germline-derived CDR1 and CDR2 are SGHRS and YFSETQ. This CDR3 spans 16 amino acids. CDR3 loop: CASSLEQGARSNEQFF. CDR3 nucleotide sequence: TGCGCCAGCAGCTTGGAACAGGGGGCGAGGAGCAATGAGCAGTTCTTC.

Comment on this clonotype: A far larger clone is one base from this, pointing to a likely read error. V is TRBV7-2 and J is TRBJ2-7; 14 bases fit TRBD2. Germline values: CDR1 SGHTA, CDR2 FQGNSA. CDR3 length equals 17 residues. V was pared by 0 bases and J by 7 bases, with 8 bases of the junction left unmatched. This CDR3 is CASSLATSGRGYNEQYF. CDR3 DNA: TGTGCCAGCAGCTTAGCGACTAGCGGGAGGGGTTACAATGAGCAGTACTTC.

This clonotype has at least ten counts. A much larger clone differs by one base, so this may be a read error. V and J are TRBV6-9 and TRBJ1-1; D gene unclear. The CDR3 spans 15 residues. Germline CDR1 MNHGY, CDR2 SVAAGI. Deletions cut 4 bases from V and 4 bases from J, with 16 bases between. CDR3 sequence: CASSWAQAKSTEAFF. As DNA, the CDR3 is TGTGCCAGCAGTTGGGCCCAGGCAAAGAGCACTGAAGCTTTCTTT.

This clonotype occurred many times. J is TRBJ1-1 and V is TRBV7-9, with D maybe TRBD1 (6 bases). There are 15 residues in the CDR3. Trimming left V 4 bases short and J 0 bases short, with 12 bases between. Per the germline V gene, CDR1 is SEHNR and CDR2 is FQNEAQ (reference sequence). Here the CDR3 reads CASSSRDTMNTEAFF. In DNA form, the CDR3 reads TGTGCCAGCAGCTCCCGGGACACCATGAACACTGAAGCTTTCTTT.